This TCR beta chain was found in a study of shared clonotypes between healthy human individuals. General study points: Relative to their counterparts shared across all four donors, non-shared clonotypes exhibited diminished generation probabilities.

Per the germline V gene, CDR1 is MDHEN and CDR2 is SYDVKM. CDR3 length: 15 residues. V was pared by 6 bases and J by 6 bases, with 4 bases of the junction left unmatched. As concerns this clone: What it binds is not known.

Naive CD8 cells, CD45RO-negative and positively selected for CCR7, excluded terminally differentiated effector memory CD45RA+ cells. At a deep level, the assay was run. Profiling relied on immunoSEQ multiplex PCR, and the TCRdb table lists in-frame clones only, not all of them. The sample has 2 million to 2.5 million clones, under 95% seen once. The sequenced sample consisted of naive CD8+ T cells from PBMCs. This chain connects TRBV28 to TRBJ2-1, with TRBD2 identical over 14 bases. The clonotype comes from a man aged 18 to 35 in good health. Some clones in this sample may be carry-over from other donors' samples. CDR3 amino acids: CASRGLAGVRNEQFF. In DNA form, the CDR3 reads TGTGCCAGCAGGGGACTAGCGGGAGTACGCAATGAGCAGTTCTTC.